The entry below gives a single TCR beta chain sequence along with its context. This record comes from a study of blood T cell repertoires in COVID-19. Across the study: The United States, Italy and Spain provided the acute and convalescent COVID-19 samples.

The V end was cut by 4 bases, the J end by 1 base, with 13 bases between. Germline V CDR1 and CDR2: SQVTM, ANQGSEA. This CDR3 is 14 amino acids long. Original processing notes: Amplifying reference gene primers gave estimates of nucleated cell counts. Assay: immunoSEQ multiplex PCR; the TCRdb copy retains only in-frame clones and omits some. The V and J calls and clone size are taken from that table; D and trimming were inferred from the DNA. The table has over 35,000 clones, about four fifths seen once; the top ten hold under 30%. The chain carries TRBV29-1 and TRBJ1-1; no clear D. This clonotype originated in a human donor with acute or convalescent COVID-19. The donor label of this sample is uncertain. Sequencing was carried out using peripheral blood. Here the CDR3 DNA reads TGCAGCGTTGGACTCCTACGGGGGAACACTGAAGCTTTCTTT. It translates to CSVGLLRGNTEAFF.